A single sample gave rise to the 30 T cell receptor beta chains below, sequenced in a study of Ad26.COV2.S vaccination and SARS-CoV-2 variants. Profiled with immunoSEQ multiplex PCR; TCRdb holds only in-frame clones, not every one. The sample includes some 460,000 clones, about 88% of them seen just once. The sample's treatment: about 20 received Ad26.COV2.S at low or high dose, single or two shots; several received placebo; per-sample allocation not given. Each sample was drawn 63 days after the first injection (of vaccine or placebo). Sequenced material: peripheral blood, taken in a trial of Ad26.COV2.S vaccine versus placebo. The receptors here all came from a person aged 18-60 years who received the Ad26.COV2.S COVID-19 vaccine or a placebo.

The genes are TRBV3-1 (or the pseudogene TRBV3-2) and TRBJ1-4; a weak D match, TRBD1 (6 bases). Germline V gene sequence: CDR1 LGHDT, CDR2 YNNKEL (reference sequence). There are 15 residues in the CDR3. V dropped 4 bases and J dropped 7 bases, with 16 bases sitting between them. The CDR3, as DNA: TGTGCCAGCAGCCGTTTTTCAGGGGTTGGTGAAAAACTGTTTTTT. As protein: CASSRFSGVGEKLFF.

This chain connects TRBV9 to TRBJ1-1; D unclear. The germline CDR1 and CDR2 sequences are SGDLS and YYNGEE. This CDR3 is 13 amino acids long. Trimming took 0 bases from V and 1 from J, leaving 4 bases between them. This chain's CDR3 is CASSVEGNTEAFF. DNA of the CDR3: TGTGCCAGCAGCGTAGAGGGGAACACTGAAGCTTTCTTT. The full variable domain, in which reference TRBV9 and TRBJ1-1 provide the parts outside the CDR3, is DSGVTQTPKHLITATGQRVTLRCSPRSGDLSVYWYQQSLDQGLQFLIQYYNGEERAKGNILERFSAQQFPDLHSELNLSSLELGDSALYFCASSVEGNTEAFFGQGTRLTVV.

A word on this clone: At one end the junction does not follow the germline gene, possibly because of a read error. This chain's CDR3 is CASGIVGSGANVLTF. CDR3 nucleotides: TGTGCCAGTGGTATCGTGGGTTCTGGGGCCAACGTCCTGACTTTC. This rearrangement joins TRBV19 to TRBJ2-6, with D uncertain. CDR1 is LNHDA, CDR2 SQIVND, per germline (reference sequence). CDR3 length: 15 amino acids. The full variable domain, rest sourced from reference TRBV19 and TRBJ2-6, is DGGITQSPKYLFRKEGQNVTLSCEQNLNHDAMYWYRQDPGQGLRLIYYSQIVNDFQKGDIAEGYSVSREKKESFPLTVTSAQKNPTAFYLCASGIVGSGANVLTFGAGSRLTVL.

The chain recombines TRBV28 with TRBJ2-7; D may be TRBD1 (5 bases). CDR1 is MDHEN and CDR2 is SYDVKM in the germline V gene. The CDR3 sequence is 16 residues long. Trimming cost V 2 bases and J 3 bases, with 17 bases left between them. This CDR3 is CASSLMAAGKLYEQYF. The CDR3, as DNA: TGTGCCAGCAGTTTAATGGCCGCAGGGAAGCTCTACGAGCAGTACTTC.

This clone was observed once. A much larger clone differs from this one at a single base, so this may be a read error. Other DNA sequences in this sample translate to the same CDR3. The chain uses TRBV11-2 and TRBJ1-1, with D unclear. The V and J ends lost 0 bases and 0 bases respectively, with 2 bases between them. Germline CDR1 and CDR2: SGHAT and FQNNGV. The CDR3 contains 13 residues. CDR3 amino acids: CASSLEVNTEAFF. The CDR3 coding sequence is TGTGCCAGCAGCTTAGAAGTGAACACTGAAGCTTTCTTT.

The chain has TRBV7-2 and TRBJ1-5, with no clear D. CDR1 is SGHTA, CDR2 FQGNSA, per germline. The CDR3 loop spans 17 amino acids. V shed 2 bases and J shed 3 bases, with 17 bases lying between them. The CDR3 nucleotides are TGTGCCAGCAGCTTACGCGCAGGAAGAAACTCCAATCAGCCCCAGCATTTT. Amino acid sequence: CASSLRAGRNSNQPQHF.

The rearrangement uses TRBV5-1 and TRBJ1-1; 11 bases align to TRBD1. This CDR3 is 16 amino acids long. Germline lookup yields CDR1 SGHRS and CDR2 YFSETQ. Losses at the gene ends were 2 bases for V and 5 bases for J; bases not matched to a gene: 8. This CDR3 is CASSFGGQGAGTEAFF. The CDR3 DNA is TGCGCCAGCAGCTTTGGAGGACAGGGGGCCGGTACTGAAGCTTTCTTT.

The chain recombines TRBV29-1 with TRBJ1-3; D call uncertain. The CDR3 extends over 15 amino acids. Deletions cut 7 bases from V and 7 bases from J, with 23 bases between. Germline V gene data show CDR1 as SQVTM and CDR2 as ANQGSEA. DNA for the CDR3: TGCAGCGCTACGGTCGAGTTTTACGCCCACAACACCATATATTTT. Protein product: CSATVEFYAHNTIYF.

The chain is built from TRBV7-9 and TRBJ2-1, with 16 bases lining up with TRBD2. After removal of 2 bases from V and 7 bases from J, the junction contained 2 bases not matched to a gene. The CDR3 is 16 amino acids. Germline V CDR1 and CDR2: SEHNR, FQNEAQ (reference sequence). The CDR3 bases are TGTGCCAGCAGCTTAATGGGACTAGCGGGGGGGAATGAGCAGTTCTTC. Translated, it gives CASSLMGLAGGNEQFF.

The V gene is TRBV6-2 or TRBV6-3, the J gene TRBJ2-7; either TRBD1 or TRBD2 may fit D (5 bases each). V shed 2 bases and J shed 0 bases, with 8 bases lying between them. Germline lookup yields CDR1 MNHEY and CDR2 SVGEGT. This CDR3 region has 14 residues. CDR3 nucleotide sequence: TGTGCCAGCAGTTACGGGGGAGCCTCCTACGAGCAGTACTTC. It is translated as CASSYGGASYEQYF.

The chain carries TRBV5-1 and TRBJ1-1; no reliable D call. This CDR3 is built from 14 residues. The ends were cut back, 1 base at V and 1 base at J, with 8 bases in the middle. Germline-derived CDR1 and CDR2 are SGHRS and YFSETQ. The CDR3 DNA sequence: TGCGCCAGCAGCTTGACTGCCGGGAACACTGAAGCTTTCTTT. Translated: CASSLTAGNTEAFF. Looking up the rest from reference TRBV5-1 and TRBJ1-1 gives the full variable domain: KAGVTQTPRYLIKTRGQQVTLSCSPISGHRSVSWYQQTPGQGLQFLFEYFSETQRNKGNFPGRFSGRQFSNSRSEMNVSTLELGDSALYLCASSLTAGNTEAFFGQGTRLTVV.

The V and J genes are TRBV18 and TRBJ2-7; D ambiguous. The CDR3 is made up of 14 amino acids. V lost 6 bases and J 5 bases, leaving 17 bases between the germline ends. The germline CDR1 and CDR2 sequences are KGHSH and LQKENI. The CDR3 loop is CASSLIVGANEQYF. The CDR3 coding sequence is TGTGCCAGCTCGCTCATCGTTGGTGCTAACGAGCAGTACTTC.

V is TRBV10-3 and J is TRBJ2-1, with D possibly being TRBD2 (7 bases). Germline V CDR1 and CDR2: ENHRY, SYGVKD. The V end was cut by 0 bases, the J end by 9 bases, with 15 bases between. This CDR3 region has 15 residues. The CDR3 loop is CAISESSGLGGEQFF. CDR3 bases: TGTGCCATCAGTGAGTCGTCCGGACTAGGGGGTGAGCAGTTCTTC.

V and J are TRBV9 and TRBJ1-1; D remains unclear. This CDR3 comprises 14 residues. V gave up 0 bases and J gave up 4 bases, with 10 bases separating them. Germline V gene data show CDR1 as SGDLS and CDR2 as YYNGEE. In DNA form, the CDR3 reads TGTGCCAGCAGCGTAGGACATTCCGGCACTGAAGCTTTCTTT. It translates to CASSVGHSGTEAFF.

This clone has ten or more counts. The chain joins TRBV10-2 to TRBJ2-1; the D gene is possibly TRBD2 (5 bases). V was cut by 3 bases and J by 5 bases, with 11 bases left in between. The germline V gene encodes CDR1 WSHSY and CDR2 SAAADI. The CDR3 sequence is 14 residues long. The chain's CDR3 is CASSDAGENNEQFF. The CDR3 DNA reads TGCGCCAGCAGTGACGCCGGGGAAAACAATGAGCAGTTCTTC.

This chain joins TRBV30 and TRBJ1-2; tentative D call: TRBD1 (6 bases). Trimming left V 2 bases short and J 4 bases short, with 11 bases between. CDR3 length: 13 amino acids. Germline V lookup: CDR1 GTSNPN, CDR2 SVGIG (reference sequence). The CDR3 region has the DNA TGTGCCTGGAGTTCCGGGGGCGGCTATGGCTACACCTTC. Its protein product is CAWSSGGGYGYTF.

As DNA, the CDR3 is TGTGCCAGCAGTGAGACGCCTCTCCACTACGAGCAGTACTTC. Translating gives CASSETPLHYEQYF. This chain joins TRBV2 and TRBJ2-7; D gene ambiguous. This CDR3 has 14 amino acids. V dropped 3 bases and J dropped 3 bases, with 12 bases sitting between them. From germline, CDR1 is SNHLY and CDR2 FYNNEI.

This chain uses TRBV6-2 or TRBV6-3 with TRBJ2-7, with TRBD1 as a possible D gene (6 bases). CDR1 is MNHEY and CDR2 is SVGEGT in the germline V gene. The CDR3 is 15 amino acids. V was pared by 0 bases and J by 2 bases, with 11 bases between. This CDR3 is CASSYSTEGAYEQYF. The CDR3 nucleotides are TGTGCCAGCAGTTACTCGACTGAGGGGGCCTACGAGCAGTACTTC.

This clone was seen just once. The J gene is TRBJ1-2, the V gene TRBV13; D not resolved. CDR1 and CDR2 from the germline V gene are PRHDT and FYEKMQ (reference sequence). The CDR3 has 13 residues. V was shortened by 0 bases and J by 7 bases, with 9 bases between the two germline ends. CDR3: CASSLGGGRGYTF. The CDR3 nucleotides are TGTGCCAGCAGCTTAGGGGGAGGGCGTGGCTACACCTTC.

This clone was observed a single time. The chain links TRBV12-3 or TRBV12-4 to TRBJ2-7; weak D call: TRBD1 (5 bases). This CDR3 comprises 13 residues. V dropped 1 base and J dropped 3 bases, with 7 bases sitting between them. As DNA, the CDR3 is TGTGCCAGCAGTTTAGAGACAGTCTACGAGCAGTACTTC. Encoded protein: CASSLETVYEQYF.

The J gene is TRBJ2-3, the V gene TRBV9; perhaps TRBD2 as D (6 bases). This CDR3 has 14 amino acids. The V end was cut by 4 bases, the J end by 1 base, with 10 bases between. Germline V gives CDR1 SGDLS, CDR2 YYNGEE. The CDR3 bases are TGTGCCAGCAGCCCGGGACTCCGCACAGATACGCAGTATTTT. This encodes CASSPGLRTDTQYF.

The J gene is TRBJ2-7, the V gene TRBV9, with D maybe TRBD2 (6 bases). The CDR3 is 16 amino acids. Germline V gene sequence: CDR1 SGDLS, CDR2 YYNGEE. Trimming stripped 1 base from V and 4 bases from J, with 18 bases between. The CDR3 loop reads CASSVSGLSTPYEQYF. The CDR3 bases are TGTGCCAGCAGCGTATCCGGACTATCCACCCCTTACGAGCAGTACTTC.

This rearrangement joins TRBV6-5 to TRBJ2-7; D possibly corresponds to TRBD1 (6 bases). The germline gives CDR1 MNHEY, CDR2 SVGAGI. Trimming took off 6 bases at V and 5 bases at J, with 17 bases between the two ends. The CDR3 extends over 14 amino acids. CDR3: CASRTRQTGNEQYF. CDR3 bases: TGTGCCAGCAGGACGCGTCAAACAGGGAACGAGCAGTACTTC.

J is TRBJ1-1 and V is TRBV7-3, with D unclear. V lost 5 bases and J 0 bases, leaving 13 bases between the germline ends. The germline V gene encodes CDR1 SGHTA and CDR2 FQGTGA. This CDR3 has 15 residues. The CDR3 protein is CASSPRQTVNTEAFF. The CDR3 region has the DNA TGTGCCAGCAGCCCCCGCCAGACCGTGAACACTGAAGCTTTCTTT.

CDR3 protein: CASSLYFVTGPYNEQFF. In DNA form, the CDR3 reads TGCGCCAGCAGCTTGTATTTTGTCACAGGCCCCTACAATGAGCAGTTCTTC. The chain is built from TRBV5-1 and TRBJ2-1; TRBD1 is a possible D gene (5 bases). V dropped 1 base and J dropped 2 bases, with 16 bases sitting between them. The CDR3 loop spans 17 amino acids. Germline CDR1 and CDR2: SGHRS and YFSETQ.

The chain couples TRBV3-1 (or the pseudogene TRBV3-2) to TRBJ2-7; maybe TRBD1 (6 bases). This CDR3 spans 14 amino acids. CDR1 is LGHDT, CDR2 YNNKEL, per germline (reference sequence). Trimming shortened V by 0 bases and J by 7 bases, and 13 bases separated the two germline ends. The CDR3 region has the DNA TGTGCCAGCAGCCAAGATACCGACAGGTGGGAGCAGTACTTC. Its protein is CASSQDTDRWEQYF.

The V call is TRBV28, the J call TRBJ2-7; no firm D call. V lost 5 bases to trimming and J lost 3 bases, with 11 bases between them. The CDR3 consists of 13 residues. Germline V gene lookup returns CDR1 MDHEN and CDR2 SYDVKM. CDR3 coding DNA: TGTGCCAGCAGTCCCCCACCGGTCTACGAGCAGTACTTC. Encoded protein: CASSPPPVYEQYF.

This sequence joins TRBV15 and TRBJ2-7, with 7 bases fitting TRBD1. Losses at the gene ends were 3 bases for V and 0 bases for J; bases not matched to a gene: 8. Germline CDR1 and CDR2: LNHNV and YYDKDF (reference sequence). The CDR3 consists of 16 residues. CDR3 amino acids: CATSSPGGRGSYEQYF. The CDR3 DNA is TGTGCCACCAGCAGCCCAGGGGGTCGGGGCTCCTACGAGCAGTACTTC.

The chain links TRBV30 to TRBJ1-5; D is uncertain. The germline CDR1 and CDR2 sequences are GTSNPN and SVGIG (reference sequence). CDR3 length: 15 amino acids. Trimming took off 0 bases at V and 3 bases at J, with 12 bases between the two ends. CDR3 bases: TGTGCCTGGAGTGTAGCGGGGAACTTCAATCAGCCCCAGCATTTT. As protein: CAWSVAGNFNQPQHF.

CDR3 bases: TGTGCCAGCAGTTTTGGCAGTTATCAGCCCCAGCATTTT. Translation: CASSFGSYQPQHF. J is TRBJ1-5 and V is TRBV27; D gene ambiguous. The V gene's germline CDR1 is MNHEY and CDR2 SMNVEV (reference sequence). The CDR3 length is 13 residues. Trimming stripped 3 bases from V and 5 bases from J, with 8 bases between.